Listed here is a single TCR beta chain. The method was immunoSEQ multiplex PCR; TCRdb's version includes in-frame clones alone and lacks a portion of them. The data contain some 250,000 clones, 88% of them seen just once; the ten biggest clones take up about 1%. The germline CDR1 and CDR2 sequences are SGHDT and YYEEEE. The CDR3 length is 16 residues. V dropped 6 bases and J dropped 9; count of bases not matched to a gene: 18. These data belong to a study of blood T cell repertoires in COVID-19. The overall study: Both acute and convalescent COVID-19 samples were obtained from the United States, Italy and Spain. Nucleic acid was either cDNA or gDNA, and it came from T cells, B-cell-depleted T cells, or PBMCs.

Sample: peripheral blood. The J gene is TRBJ2-1, the V gene TRBV5-6, with 7 bases identical to TRBD1. The receptor comes from a woman in her 40s who had recovered from COVID-19. CDR3 protein: CASTNPGQTRGVEQFF. CDR3 in DNA: TGTGCCAGCACCAACCCGGGACAGACCAGAGGGGTTGAGCAGTTCTTC. Based on the CDR3 plus reference TRBV5-6 and TRBJ2-1, the full variable domain is DAGVTQSPTHLIKTRGQQVTLRCSPKSGHDTVSWYQQALGQGPQFIFQYYEEEERQRGNFPDRFSGHQFPNYSSELNVNALLLGDSALYLCASTNPGQTRGVEQFFGPGTRLTVL.